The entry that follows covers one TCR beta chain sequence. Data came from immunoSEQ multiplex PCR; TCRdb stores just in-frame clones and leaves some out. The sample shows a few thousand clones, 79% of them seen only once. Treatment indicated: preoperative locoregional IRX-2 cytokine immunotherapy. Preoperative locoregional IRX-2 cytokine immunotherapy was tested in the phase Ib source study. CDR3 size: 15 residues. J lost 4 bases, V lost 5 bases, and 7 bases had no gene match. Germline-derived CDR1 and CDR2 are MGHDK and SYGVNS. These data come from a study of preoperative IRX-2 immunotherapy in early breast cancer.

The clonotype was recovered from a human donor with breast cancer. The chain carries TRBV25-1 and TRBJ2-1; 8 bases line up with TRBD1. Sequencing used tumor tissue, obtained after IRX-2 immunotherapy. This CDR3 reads CASSLGQVPYNEQFF. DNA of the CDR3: TGTGCCAGCAGTCTGGGACAGGTACCTTACAATGAGCAGTTCTTC. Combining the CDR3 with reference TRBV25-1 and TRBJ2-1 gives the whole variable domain EADIYQTPRYLVIGTGKKITLECSQTMGHDKMYWYQQDPGMELHLIHYSYGVNSTEKGDLSSESTVSRIRTEHFPLTLESARPSHTSQYLCASSLGQVPYNEQFFGPGTRLTVL.